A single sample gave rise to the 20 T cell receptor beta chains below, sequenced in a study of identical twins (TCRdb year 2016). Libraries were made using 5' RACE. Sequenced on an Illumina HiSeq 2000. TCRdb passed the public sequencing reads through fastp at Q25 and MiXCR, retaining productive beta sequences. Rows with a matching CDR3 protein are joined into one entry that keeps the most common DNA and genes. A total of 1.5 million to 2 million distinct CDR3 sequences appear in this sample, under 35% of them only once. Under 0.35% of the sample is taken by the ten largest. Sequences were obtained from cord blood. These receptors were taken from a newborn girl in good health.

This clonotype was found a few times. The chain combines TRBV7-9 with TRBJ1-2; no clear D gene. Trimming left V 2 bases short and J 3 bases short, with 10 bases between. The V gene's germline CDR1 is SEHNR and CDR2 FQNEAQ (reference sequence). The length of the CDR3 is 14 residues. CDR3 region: CASSLLWGDYGYTF. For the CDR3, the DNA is TGTGCCAGCAGCTTATTGTGGGGAGACTATGGCTACACCTTC.

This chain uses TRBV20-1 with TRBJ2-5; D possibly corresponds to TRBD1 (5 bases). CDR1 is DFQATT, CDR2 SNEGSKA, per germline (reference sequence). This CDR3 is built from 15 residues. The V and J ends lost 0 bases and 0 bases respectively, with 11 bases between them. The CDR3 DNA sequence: TGCAGTGCTAGAGATTTCGCGACAGACCAAGAGACCCAGTACTTC. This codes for CSARDFATDQETQYF.

CDR3 region: CATSDWPQGEQFF. The CDR3 coding sequence is TGTGCCACCAGTGATTGGCCCCAAGGAGAGCAGTTCTTC. The chain uses TRBV24-1 and TRBJ2-1; D gene uncertain. This CDR3 spans 13 amino acids. With 2 bases removed from V and 10 bases from J, the gap between germline ends came to 11 bases. CDR1 is KGHDR, CDR2 SFDVKD, per germline.

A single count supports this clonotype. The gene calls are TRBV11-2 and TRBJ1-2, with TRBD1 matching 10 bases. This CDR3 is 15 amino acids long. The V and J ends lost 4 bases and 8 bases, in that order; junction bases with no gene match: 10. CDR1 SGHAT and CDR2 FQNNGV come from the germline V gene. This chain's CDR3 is CASSSRRQGAGGYTF. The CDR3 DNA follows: TGTGCCAGCAGCTCCCGACGACAGGGGGCTGGAGGCTACACCTTC. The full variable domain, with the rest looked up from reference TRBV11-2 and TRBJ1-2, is EAGVAQSPRYKIIEKRQSVAFWCNPISGHATLYWYQQILGQGPKLLIQFQNNGVVDDSQLPKDRFSAERLKGVDSTLKIQPAKLEDSAVYLCASSSRRQGAGGYTFGSGTRLTVV.

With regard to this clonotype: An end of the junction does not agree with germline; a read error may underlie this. CDR3 protein: CAIARGQGENRPQHF. For the CDR3, the DNA is TGTGCCATCGCGAGGGGACAGGGGGAAAATCGGCCCCAGCATTTT. The chain recombines TRBV10-3 with TRBJ1-5; TRBD1 agrees at 11 bases. CDR1 and CDR2 (germline): ENHRY, SYGVKD. The CDR3 spans 15 residues.

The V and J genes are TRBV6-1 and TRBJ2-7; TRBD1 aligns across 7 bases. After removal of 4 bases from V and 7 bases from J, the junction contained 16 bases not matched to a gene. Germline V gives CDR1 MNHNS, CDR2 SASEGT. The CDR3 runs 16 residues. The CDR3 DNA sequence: TGTGCCAGCAGTGGGGCCAGGGGGAGCTCCTACAATGAGCAGTACTTC. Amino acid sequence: CASSGARGSSYNEQYF.

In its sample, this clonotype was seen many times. The CDR3 DNA is TGCAGCGTCCTCGACAGCTACGAGCAGTACTTC. Protein: CSVLDSYEQYF. V usage is TRBV29-1 and J usage is TRBJ2-7, with D perhaps matching TRBD1 (5 bases). The CDR3 spans 11 residues. Trimming left V 6 bases short and J 3 bases short, with 9 bases between. Germline V gene data show CDR1 as SQVTM and CDR2 as ANQGSEA.

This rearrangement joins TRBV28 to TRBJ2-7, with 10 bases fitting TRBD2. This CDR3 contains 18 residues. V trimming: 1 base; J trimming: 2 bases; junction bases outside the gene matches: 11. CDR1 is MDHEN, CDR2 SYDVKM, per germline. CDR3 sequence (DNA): TGTGCCAGCAGTTTATCGGGAGCGGGAGGGCCCTTACCCTACGAGCAGTACTTC. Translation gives CASSLSGAGGPLPYEQYF.

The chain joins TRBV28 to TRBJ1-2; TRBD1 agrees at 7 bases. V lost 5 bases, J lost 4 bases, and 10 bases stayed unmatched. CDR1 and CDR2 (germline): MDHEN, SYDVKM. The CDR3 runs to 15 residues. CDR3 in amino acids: CASSQYRGGSYGYTF. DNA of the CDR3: TGTGCCAGCAGTCAATACAGGGGTGGTAGCTATGGCTACACCTTC.

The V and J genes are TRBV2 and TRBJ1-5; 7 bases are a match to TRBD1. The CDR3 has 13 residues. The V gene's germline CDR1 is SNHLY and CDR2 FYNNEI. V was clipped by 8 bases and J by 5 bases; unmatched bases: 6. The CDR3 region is CASCRGVYQPQHF. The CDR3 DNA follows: TGTGCCAGCTGCAGGGGGGTTTATCAGCCCCAGCATTTT.

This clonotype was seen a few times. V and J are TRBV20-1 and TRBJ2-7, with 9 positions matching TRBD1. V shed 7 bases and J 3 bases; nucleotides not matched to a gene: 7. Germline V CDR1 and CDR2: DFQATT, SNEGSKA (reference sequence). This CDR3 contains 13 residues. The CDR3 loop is CSVPQGAIYEQYF. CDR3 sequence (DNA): TGCAGTGTTCCACAGGGGGCAATCTACGAGCAGTACTTC.

CDR3 sequence: CASSLQGTTKAYEQYF. The CDR3 nucleotides are TGTGCCAGCAGCTTACAGGGGACTACTAAGGCCTACGAGCAGTACTTC. The rearrangement uses TRBV7-2 and TRBJ2-7, with a possible D match to TRBD2 (7 bases). The germline V gene encodes CDR1 SGHTA and CDR2 FQGNSA. The CDR3 length is 16 residues. V dropped 2 bases and J dropped 2 bases, with 16 bases sitting between them.

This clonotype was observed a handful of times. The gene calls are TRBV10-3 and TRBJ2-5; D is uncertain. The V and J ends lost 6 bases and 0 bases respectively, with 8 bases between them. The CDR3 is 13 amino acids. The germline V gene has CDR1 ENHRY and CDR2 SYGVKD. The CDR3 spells CAISRPYQETQYF. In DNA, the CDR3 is TGTGCCATCAGCCGGCCGTACCAAGAGACCCAGTACTTC.

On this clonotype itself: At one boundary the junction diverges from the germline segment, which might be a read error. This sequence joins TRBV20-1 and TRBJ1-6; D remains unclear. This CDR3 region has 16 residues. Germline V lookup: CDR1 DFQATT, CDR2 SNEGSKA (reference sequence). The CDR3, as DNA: TGCGGTGCTAGAGACTCAGCTGACCCCTATAATTCACCCCTCCACTTT. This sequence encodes CGARDSADPYNSPLHF.

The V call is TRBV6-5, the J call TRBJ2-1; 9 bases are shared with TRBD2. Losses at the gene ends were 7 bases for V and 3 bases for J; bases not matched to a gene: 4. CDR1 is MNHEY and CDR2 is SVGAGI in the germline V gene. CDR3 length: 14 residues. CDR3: CASNPAGGYNEQFF. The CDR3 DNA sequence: TGTGCCAGCAATCCAGCGGGAGGCTACAATGAGCAGTTCTTC.

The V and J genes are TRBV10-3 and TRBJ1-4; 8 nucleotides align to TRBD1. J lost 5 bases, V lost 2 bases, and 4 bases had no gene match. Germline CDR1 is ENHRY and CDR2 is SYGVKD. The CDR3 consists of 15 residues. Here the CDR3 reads CAISEKDRANEKLFF. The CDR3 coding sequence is TGTGCCATCAGTGAGAAGGACAGGGCAAATGAAAAACTGTTTTTT.

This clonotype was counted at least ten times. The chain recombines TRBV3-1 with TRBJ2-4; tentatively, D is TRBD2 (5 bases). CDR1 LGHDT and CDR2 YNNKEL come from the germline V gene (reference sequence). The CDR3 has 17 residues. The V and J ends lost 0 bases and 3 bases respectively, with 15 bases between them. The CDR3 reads CASSQDLADRGKNIQYF. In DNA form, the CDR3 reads TGTGCCAGCAGCCAAGATTTGGCAGATCGGGGCAAAAACATTCAGTACTTC.

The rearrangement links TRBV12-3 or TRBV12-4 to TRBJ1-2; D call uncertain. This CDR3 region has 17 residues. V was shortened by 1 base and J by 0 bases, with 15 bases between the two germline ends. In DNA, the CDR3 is TGTGCCAGCAGTTTAGTGCGGCTTCCCGTAGCTAACTATGGCTACACCTTC. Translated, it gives CASSLVRLPVANYGYTF.

The CDR3 coding sequence is TGTGCCAGCAGTTCGCTACAGGGGTGGGGCTACACCTTC. Its protein is CASSSLQGWGYTF. The V gene is TRBV6-5, the J gene TRBJ1-2; the match to TRBD1 covers 7 bases. J gave up 8 bases and V 4 bases, and 7 bases lay outside the gene matches. Per the germline V gene, CDR1 is MNHEY and CDR2 is SVGAGI. This CDR3 is 13 amino acids long.

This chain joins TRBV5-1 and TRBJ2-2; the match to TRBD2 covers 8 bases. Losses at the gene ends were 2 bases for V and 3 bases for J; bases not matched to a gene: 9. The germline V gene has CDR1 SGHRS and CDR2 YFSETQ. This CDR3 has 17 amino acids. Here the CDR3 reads CASSFTRTSRDTGELFF. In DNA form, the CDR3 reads TGCGCCAGCAGCTTCACCCGGACTAGCAGAGACACCGGGGAGCTGTTTTTT.